The clone carrying this T cell receptor beta chain was seen at least ten times. What it binds is not known. The cDNA was generated by 5'RACE with 10-nucleotide random UMIs. TCRdb processed the 5' RACE reads anew with MiXCR; each CDR3 protein has one entry. The table shows under 90,000 distinct CDR3 sequences, with 10% occurring only once. The ends were cut back, 3 bases at V and 4 bases at J, with 12 bases in the middle. Germline lookup yields CDR1 SGHRS and CDR2 YFSETQ. The CDR3 has 14 residues. This specimen belongs to a study of neurological immune-mediated disorders. Overall study results and limits: Multiple sclerosis patients had less TCR clonal expansion than even healthy controls, unlike HTLV-1-associated myelopathy.

Time point noted: longitudinal time-point 1 (baseline). PBMCs stored at -80 C, 2 million in total, were the source of the unsorted libraries. What was sequenced was PBMCs. The sequence came from a man aged 25-45 years in good health. The V call is TRBV5-1, the J call TRBJ2-3; tentatively, D is TRBD2 (5 bases). The CDR3 coding sequence is TGCGCCAGCAGCTCGGGGATTAGCCCAGATACGCAGTATTTT. Amino acid sequence: CASSSGISPDTQYF.